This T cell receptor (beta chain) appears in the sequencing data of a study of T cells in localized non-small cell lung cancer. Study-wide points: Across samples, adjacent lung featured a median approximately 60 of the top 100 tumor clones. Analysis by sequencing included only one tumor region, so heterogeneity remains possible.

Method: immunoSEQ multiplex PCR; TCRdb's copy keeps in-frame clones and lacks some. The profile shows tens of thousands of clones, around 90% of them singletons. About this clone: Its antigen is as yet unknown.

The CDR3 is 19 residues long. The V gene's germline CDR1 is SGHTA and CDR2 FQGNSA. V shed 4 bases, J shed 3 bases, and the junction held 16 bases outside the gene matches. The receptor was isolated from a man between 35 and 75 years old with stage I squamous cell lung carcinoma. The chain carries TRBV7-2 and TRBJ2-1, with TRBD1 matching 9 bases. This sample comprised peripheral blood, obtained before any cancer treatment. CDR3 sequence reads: CASSSRDRARAKIYNEQFF. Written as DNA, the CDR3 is TGTGCCAGCAGCTCAAGGGACAGGGCCCGCGCTAAAATCTACAATGAGCAGTTCTTC.